These 27 T cell receptor beta chains originate from one sample sequenced in a study of a mutant IDH1 vaccine in newly diagnosed glioma. Here immunoSEQ multiplex PCR was the method, and the copy in TCRdb shows in-frame clones only, minus some. The sample holds about 32,000 clones, approximately 82% seen once. The sample's time point: week 35, safety follow-up. A 20-mer mutant IDH1 peptide at 300 ug was injected subcutaneously with topical imiquimod. No cognate antigen is known for these TCRs. The sequencing used PBMCs, collected from a glioma patient whose treatment included an IDH1 peptide vaccine. All receptors come from a young woman with glioma.

The rearrangement links TRBV4-3 to TRBJ1-4; no reliable D call. Trimming stripped 2 bases from V and 7 bases from J, with 14 bases between. The germline CDR1 and CDR2 sequences are LGHNA and YSLEER. CDR3 length: 15 amino acids. CDR3 amino acids: CASSQMWEVVEKLFF. The CDR3, as DNA: TGCGCCAGCAGCCAAATGTGGGAGGTAGTTGAAAAACTGTTTTTT.

The rearrangement links TRBV6-1 to TRBJ1-2; D might be TRBD1 (5 bases). Germline-derived CDR1 and CDR2 are MNHNS and SASEGT. The CDR3 is made up of 17 amino acids. V lost 2 bases and J lost 8, with 24 bases in between. CDR3 bases: TGTGCCAGCAGTGAACTTTTTCTGGTCCAGGGTAGTAGCGGCTACACCTTC. Translated: CASSELFLVQGSSGYTF.

The J gene is TRBJ2-2, the V gene TRBV19, with unresolved D. The germline gives CDR1 LNHDA, CDR2 SQIVND (reference sequence). Trimming stripped 1 base from V and 1 base from J, with 13 bases between. This CDR3 is 17 amino acids long. The CDR3 here is CASSIAHQELNTGELFF. CDR3 DNA sequence: TGTGCCAGTAGTATAGCGCACCAGGAACTGAACACCGGGGAGCTGTTTTTT.

This chain uses TRBV18 with TRBJ2-3, with unresolved D. V was pared by 2 bases and J by 4 bases, with 4 bases between. The CDR3 loop spans 12 amino acids. CDR1 is KGHSH and CDR2 is LQKENI in the germline V gene. The CDR3 spells CASSPSSDTQYF. The CDR3 nucleotides read TGTGCCAGCTCACCAAGCTCAGATACGCAGTATTTT.

The J gene is TRBJ2-6, the V gene TRBV30; no clear D. Germline CDR1 GTSNPN, CDR2 SVGIG (reference sequence). V was cut by 6 bases and J by 1 base, with 4 bases left in between. This CDR3 spans 12 amino acids. Here the CDR3 DNA reads TGTGCCTGCAATTCTGGGGCCAACGTCCTGACTTTC. Amino acids: CACNSGANVLTF.

The J gene is TRBJ1-5, the V gene TRBV6-5, with 7 bases matching TRBD1. The V gene end was trimmed by 2 bases and the J gene end by 3 bases; junction bases not matched to a gene: 4. The CDR3 consists of 15 residues. Per germline, CDR1 MNHEY and CDR2 SVGAGI. CDR3 bases: TGTGCCAGCAGTTACGACAGGGCGGTCAATCAGCCCCAGCATTTT. Translated: CASSYDRAVNQPQHF.

This clone was detected only a few times. V is TRBV10-3 and J is TRBJ1-5; D not resolved. Germline V gene lookup returns CDR1 ENHRY and CDR2 SYGVKD. Trimming cost V 2 bases and J 0 bases, with 5 bases left between them. The CDR3 is made up of 14 amino acids. The CDR3 is CAISERDSNQPQHF. Here the CDR3 DNA reads TGTGCCATCAGTGAGCGGGATAGCAATCAGCCCCAGCATTTT.

The table lists this clone with a count of one. The chain combines TRBV27 with TRBJ1-5; 8 nucleotides align to TRBD1. Germline V CDR1 and CDR2: MNHEY, SMNVEV (reference sequence). This CDR3 has 17 amino acids. J lost 4 bases, V lost 6 bases, and 14 bases had no gene match. CDR3 nucleotides: TGTGCCAGCAGGCCGACCCACAGGGGGTTAGTGAATCAGCCCCAGCATTTT. It specifies CASRPTHRGLVNQPQHF.

The chain links TRBV29-1 to TRBJ2-6; D gene unclear. The V end lost 5 bases, the J end lost 1 base, and 6 bases lay between the germline ends. Germline assignment: CDR1 SQVTM and CDR2 ANQGSEA. This CDR3 region has 13 residues. The CDR3 reads CSVMASGANVLTF. As DNA, the CDR3 is TGCAGCGTTATGGCTTCTGGGGCCAACGTCCTGACTTTC. Variable domain in full (rest from reference TRBV29-1 and TRBJ2-6): SAVISQKPSRDICQRGTSLTIQCQVDSQVTMMFWYRQQPGQSLTLIATANQGSEATYESGFVIDKFPISRPNLTFSTLTVSNMSPEDSSIYLCSVMASGANVLTFGAGSRLTVL.

The chain uses TRBV19 and TRBJ2-7; 7 bases line up with TRBD1. With 6 bases clipped from V and 1 base from J, the junction kept 6 bases outside the gene matches. Germline lookup yields CDR1 LNHDA and CDR2 SQIVND (reference sequence). The CDR3 covers 14 residues. CDR3 DNA sequence: TGTGCCAGTAGGCGCCAGGGACAGTCCTACGAGCAGTACTTC. Translating it yields CASRRQGQSYEQYF.

The V call is TRBV19, the J call TRBJ2-5; D possibly uses TRBD1 or TRBD2 (6 bases each). The CDR3 totals 15 residues. CDR1 and CDR2 (germline): LNHDA, SQIVND (reference sequence). The V end was cut by 4 bases, the J end by 3 bases, with 15 bases between. DNA for the CDR3: TGTGCCAGTAGTACCATAGGGGGAGGAAAAGAGACCCAGTACTTC. Residues: CASSTIGGGKETQYF.

The chain combines TRBV7-9 with TRBJ1-1; 9 nucleotides line up with TRBD1. CDR3 length equals 14 residues. Losses at the gene ends were 5 bases for V and 6 bases for J; bases not matched to a gene: 7. CDR1 and CDR2 (germline): SEHNR, FQNEAQ (reference sequence). The CDR3 protein is CASSPGTGRPEAFF. CDR3 bases: TGTGCCAGCAGCCCCGGGACAGGGAGGCCTGAAGCTTTCTTT.

The rearrangement links TRBV5-1 to TRBJ1-2; 8 bases align to TRBD1. Germline trimming cut 1 base from V and 8 bases from J; bases unmatched to any gene: 13. This CDR3 comprises 16 residues. Germline values: CDR1 SGHRS, CDR2 YFSETQ. DNA of the CDR3: TGCGCCAGCAGCTTGAGTCCCGGGACAGGATTCGAGGGCTACACCTTC. It is translated as CASSLSPGTGFEGYTF. The full variable domain, with the rest looked up from reference TRBV5-1 and TRBJ1-2, is KAGVTQTPRYLIKTRGQQVTLSCSPISGHRSVSWYQQTPGQGLQFLFEYFSETQRNKGNFPGRFSGRQFSNSRSEMNVSTLELGDSALYLCASSLSPGTGFEGYTFGSGTRLTVV.

In its sample, this clone was seen a few times. This chain links TRBV27 with TRBJ1-5, with unresolved D. The germline gives CDR1 MNHEY, CDR2 SMNVEV (reference sequence). Trimming cost V 6 bases and J 3 bases, with 12 bases left between them. This CDR3 has 14 residues. DNA of the CDR3: TGTGCCAGCAGCCGAGGGCAGGTCAATCAGCCCCAGCATTTT. Protein sequence: CASSRGQVNQPQHF.

The chain has TRBV14 and TRBJ2-3; a weak D match, TRBD2 (5 bases). Germline CDR1 SGHDN, CDR2 FVKESK. The CDR3 length is 15 residues. The germline V and J ends were trimmed by 1 base and 2 bases, with 10 bases remaining between them. This CDR3 reads CASSQGGWSTDTQYF. The CDR3 DNA sequence: TGTGCCAGCAGCCAAGGAGGGTGGTCCACAGATACGCAGTATTTT.

This chain connects TRBV6-5 to TRBJ2-3, with D perhaps TRBD2 (6 bases). Germline assignment: CDR1 MNHEY and CDR2 SVGAGI. V lost 4 bases to trimming and J lost 2 bases, with 16 bases between them. This CDR3 has 16 residues. The CDR3 region is CASSSVWTTDTDTQYF. Here the CDR3 DNA reads TGTGCCAGCAGTTCTGTGTGGACTACTGACACAGATACGCAGTATTTT.

V and J are TRBV5-1 and TRBJ1-4; D is undetermined. Germline CDR1 SGHRS, CDR2 YFSETQ. V was clipped by 4 bases and J by 8 bases, with 18 bases between them. CDR3 length: 15 residues. Here the CDR3 DNA reads TGCGCCAGCAGCCCTTTAGGAGGTTTTGGAGAAAAACTGTTTTTT. Amino acids: CASSPLGGFGEKLFF.

The chain uses TRBV28 and TRBJ1-3; D gene ambiguous. Germline loops: CDR1 MDHEN, CDR2 SYDVKM. The CDR3 length is 12 residues. V lost 6 bases and J 8 bases, leaving 11 bases between the germline ends. CDR3 residues: CASREDGDTIYF. CDR3 in DNA: TGTGCCAGCAGGGAAGATGGGGACACCATATATTTT.

This chain links TRBV5-6 with TRBJ1-6; maybe TRBD1 (5 bases). The CDR3 consists of 15 residues. Trimming pared 4 bases from V and 5 bases from J, leaving 13 bases between. From germline, CDR1 is SGHDT and CDR2 YYEEEE. The CDR3 bases are TGTGCCAGCAGCCGGTGGCAGGGAGATAATTCACCCCTCCACTTT. This sequence encodes CASSRWQGDNSPLHF.

The V and J genes are TRBV29-1 and TRBJ1-1; 9 positions agree with TRBD1. J lost 4 bases, V lost 7 bases, and 7 bases had no gene match. Germline-derived CDR1 and CDR2 are SQVTM and ANQGSEA. This CDR3 comprises 13 residues. This CDR3 reads CSATTGGTTEAFF. The CDR3 nucleotides read TGCAGCGCTACGACAGGGGGGACCACTGAAGCTTTCTTT.

V usage is TRBV5-6 and J usage is TRBJ1-2; no definite D call. The V end was cut by 2 bases, the J end by 1 base, with 21 bases between. The CDR3 has 18 residues. CDR1 is SGHDT, CDR2 YYEEEE, per germline. Here the CDR3 reads CASSFYEGPTLLNYGYTF. The CDR3 DNA reads as TGTGCCAGCAGCTTTTATGAGGGCCCCACCTTACTTAACTATGGCTACACCTTC.

This clone came up once. The rearrangement links TRBV19 to TRBJ1-1; 9 bases align to TRBD1. Per the germline V gene, CDR1 is LNHDA and CDR2 is SQIVND (reference sequence). V lost 4 bases, J lost 1 base, and 4 bases stayed unmatched. This CDR3 is built from 15 residues. The CDR3 coding sequence is TGTGCCAGTAGTACTCCACAGGGGGCGAACACTGAAGCTTTCTTT. This gives the protein CASSTPQGANTEAFF.

The chain couples TRBV5-1 to TRBJ2-7; D is unresolved. The CDR3 is made up of 14 amino acids. Germline CDR1 and CDR2: SGHRS and YFSETQ. The V gene lost 0 bases and the J gene lost 2 bases, with 9 bases spanning the gap. CDR3 nucleotides: TGCGCCAGCAGCTTGGCCGTCAGACCCTACGAGCAGTACTTC. Protein product: CASSLAVRPYEQYF.

In its sample, this clone was seen a few times. This chain links TRBV6-1 with TRBJ2-7; D is possibly TRBD1 (6 bases). V was cut by 7 bases and J by 0 bases, with 16 bases left in between. Germline values: CDR1 MNHNS, CDR2 SASEGT. CDR3 length equals 15 residues. CDR3 sequence reads: CASTTGQFTSYEQYF. The CDR3 region has the DNA TGTGCCAGCACCACCGGACAGTTTACCTCCTACGAGCAGTACTTC.

This chain joins TRBV13 and TRBJ2-5; maybe TRBD2 (6 bases). The CDR3 has 14 residues. The germline gives CDR1 PRHDT, CDR2 FYEKMQ (reference sequence). V was trimmed by 6 bases and J by 5 bases, leaving 16 bases between them. CDR3 sequence reads: CASRFNGGEETQYF. As DNA, the CDR3 is TGTGCCAGCAGATTCAACGGGGGAGAGGAGACCCAGTACTTC.

The V and J genes are TRBV6-5 and TRBJ2-5, with 7 bases fitting TRBD2. Gene TRBJ2-7 matches the end of the DNA better, so the J call may be wrong. In germline, CDR1 is MNHEY, CDR2 SVGAGI. This CDR3 is built from 14 residues. The CDR3 coding sequence is TGTGCCAGCAGTACCGGAAGGATAGCGGGCGAGCAGTACTTC. It specifies CASSTGRIAGEQYF.

The sample holds one count of this clone. This rearrangement joins TRBV7-6 to TRBJ2-7, with D unclear. CDR1 is SGHVS, CDR2 FNYEAQ, per germline. V was trimmed by 1 base and J by 2 bases, leaving 3 bases between them. This CDR3 has 12 residues. The CDR3 region has the DNA TGTGCCAGCAGCTTAGATCCCTACGAGCAGTACTTC. Its protein is CASSLDPYEQYF.